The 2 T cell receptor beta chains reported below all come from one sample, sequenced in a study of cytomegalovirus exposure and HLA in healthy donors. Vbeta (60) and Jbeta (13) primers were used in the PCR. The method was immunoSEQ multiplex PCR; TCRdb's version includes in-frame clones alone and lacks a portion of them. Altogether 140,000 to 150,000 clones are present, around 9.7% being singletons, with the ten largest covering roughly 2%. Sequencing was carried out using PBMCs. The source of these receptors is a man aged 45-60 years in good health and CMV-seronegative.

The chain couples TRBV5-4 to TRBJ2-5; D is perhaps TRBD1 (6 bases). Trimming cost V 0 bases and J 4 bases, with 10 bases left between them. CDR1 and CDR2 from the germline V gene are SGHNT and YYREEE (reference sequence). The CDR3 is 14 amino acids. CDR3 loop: CASSLERGRETQYF. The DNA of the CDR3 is TGTGCCAGCAGCTTGGAGAGGGGGAGAGAGACCCAGTACTTC.

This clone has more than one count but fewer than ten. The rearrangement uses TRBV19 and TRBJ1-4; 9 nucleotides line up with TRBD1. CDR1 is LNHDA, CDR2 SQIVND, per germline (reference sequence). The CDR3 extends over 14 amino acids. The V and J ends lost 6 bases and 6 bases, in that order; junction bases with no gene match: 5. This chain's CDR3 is CASSDRGTYEKLFF. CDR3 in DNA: TGTGCCAGTAGCGACAGGGGGACATATGAAAAACTGTTTTTT. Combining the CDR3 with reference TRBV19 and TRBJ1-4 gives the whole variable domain DGGITQSPKYLFRKEGQNVTLSCEQNLNHDAMYWYRQDPGQGLRLIYYSQIVNDFQKGDIAEGYSVSREKKESFPLTVTSAQKNPTAFYLCASSDRGTYEKLFFGSGTQLSVL.